These T cell receptor beta chains were read from a single sample in a study of blood T cell repertoires in COVID-19. Assay used: immunoSEQ multiplex PCR; TCRdb lists only in-frame clones, some missing. The sample records about 50,000 clones, more than 65% being singletons. The material sequenced was peripheral blood. All receptors come from a human donor in a cohort sampled during active COVID-19. CDR3s include the opening cysteine and the closing phenylalanine or tryptophan. Each record gives: D gene, V gene, J gene, clone size, CDR3 DNA, CDR3 protein. The D gene is left open where the match is weak. Clone size is shown for a subset of rows, as once, few, many or a class of expanded clone.

NA	TRBV6-4	TRBJ1-3	NA	TGTGCCAGCAGAGAGGGAAGCTCTGGAAACACCATATATTTT	CASREGSSGNTIYF
NA	TRBV25-1	TRBJ1-2	NA	TGTGCCAGCAGTGCGACAGTCTATGGCTACACCTTC	CASSATVYGYTF
NA	TRBV24-1	TRBJ2-1	NA	TGTGCCACCAGCCTTTCGAGCGGAGGGCCAGATGAGCAGTTCTTC	CATSLSSGGPDEQFF
NA	TRBV7-3	TRBJ2-7	few	TGTGCCAGCAGCTTAACGGGGGGGCTGGGATACGAGCAGTACTTC	CASSLTGGLGYEQYF
TRBD1	TRBV6-5	TRBJ2-2	NA	TGTGCCAGCAACTACAGGGGGACCGGGGAGCTGTTTTTT	CASNYRGTGELFF
NA	TRBV5-1	TRBJ2-1	NA	TGCGCCAGCAGGTGGGGGGAGACAGGGAGGTTGAATGAGCAGTTCTTC	CASRWGETGRLNEQFF
TRBD2	TRBV6-6	TRBJ2-3	few	TGTGCCAGCAGTCCAAAGCGGGAGGGCCCTAGACCAGATACGCAGTATTTT	CASSPKREGPRPDTQYF
NA	TRBV5-6	TRBJ1-5	NA	TGTGCCAGCAGCTTGGGACATAGCAATCAGCCCCAGCATTTT	CASSLGHSNQPQHF
NA	TRBV5-1	TRBJ2-7	NA	TGCGCCAGCAGCTTTTCTAGTGGGAGCTCCTACGAGCAGTACTTC	CASSFSSGSSYEQYF
TRBD1	TRBV18	TRBJ2-6	NA	TGTGCCAGCTCATCGCTTGAGGGGGCAGGGGCCAACGTCCTGACTTTC	CASSSLEGAGANVLTF
NA	TRBV21-1	TRBJ1-2	once	TGTGCCAGCAGCAAATTAAGGACAGGGCCCTATGGCTACACCTTC	CASSKLRTGPYGYTF
NA	TRBV27	TRBJ2-6	NA	TGTGCCAGCAGTTATTCAGGGTCCTCTGGGGCCAACGTCCTGACTTTC	CASSYSGSSGANVLTF
NA	TRBV5-1	TRBJ1-1	NA	TGCGCCAGCAGCTTTAACCTCAGGGACACTGAAGCTTTCTTT	CASSFNLRDTEAFF
TRBD2	TRBV24-1	TRBJ2-7	NA	TGTGCCACCAGTGATTCGACTAGCGGGTACCACGAGCAGTACTTC	CATSDSTSGYHEQYF
NA	TRBV7-6	TRBJ2-7	NA	TGTGCCAGCAGCTTAGCTGGCAGGGGATACGTTAGCGAGCAGTACTTC	CASSLAGRGYVSEQYF
NA	TRBV2	TRBJ1-2	NA	TGTGCCAGCAGCTCTCTCAGGGGTTCTAACTATGGCTACACCTTC	CASSSLRGSNYGYTF
NA	TRBV29-1	TRBJ2-5	NA	TGCAGCGCTGGGTTCACAGGGAAGGAGACCCAGTACTTC	CSAGFTGKETQYF
NA	TRBV7-9	TRBJ2-7	few	TGTGCCAGCAGCTTCGGCGGGAAGAACGCCGAGCAGTACTTC	CASSFGGKNAEQYF
NA	TRBV11-3	TRBJ2-5	NA	TGTGCCAGCAGCTTAGCAGGGGAGACCCAGTACTTC	CASSLAGETQYF
TRBD2	TRBV19	TRBJ2-2	few	TGTGCCAGTAGTATTGGTGTTAGCGGGAGTTTCACCGGGGAGCTGTTTTTT	CASSIGVSGSFTGELFF
NA	TRBV6-5	TRBJ2-5	NA	TGTGCCAGCAGTTACAGTACTAGGGAGACCCAGTACTTC	CASSYSTRETQYF
NA	TRBV6-6	TRBJ2-5	NA	TGTGCCAGCAGTTACTCGGGCGCGGGGCAAGAGACCCAGTACTTC	CASSYSGAGQETQYF
NA	TRBV11-2	TRBJ1-1	medium-sized	TGTGCCAGCAGCCCCCGAGGGGGTGTCGCTGAAGCTTTCTTT	CASSPRGGVAEAFF
TRBD2	TRBV19	TRBJ2-7	few	TGTGCCAGTAGTCTAGGACTAGCGGGAGAAGTGTCCTACGAGCAGTACTTC	CASSLGLAGEVSYEQYF
TRBD1	TRBV2	TRBJ1-2	NA	TGTGCCAGCAGTGAAATGAGACAGGGGGACGGCTACACCTTC	CASSEMRQGDGYTF
NA	TRBV30	TRBJ2-4	NA	TGTGCCTGGAGTACCCAGAACATTCAGTACTTC	CAWSTQNIQYF
TRBD1	TRBV5-5	TRBJ2-3	NA	TGTGCCAGCAGCTACCGGACAGGGGTAGATACGCAGTATTTT	CASSYRTGVDTQYF
NA	TRBV18	TRBJ2-5	NA	TGTGCCAGCTCACTGTACAACCAGGACAGACAAGAGACCCAGTACTTC	CASSLYNQDRQETQYF
NA	TRBV6-5	TRBJ1-1	NA	TGTGCCAGCAGTTACGGCGGGGTGAACACTGAAGCTTTCTTT	CASSYGGVNTEAFF
NA	TRBV19	TRBJ1-2	NA	TGTGCCAGTAGTATAGAGGCAGGGTGGCGTTATGGCTACACCTTC	CASSIEAGWRYGYTF
NA	TRBV4-3	TRBJ2-1	NA	TGCGCCAGCAGCCAAATAATGGGGCGACAGCAGTTCTTC	CASSQIMGRQQFF
NA	TRBV30	TRBJ2-1	NA	TGTGCCTGGGGGGTAGGGAGTTTCATCAATGAGCAGTTCTTC	CAWGVGSFINEQFF
NA	TRBV29-1	TRBJ1-1	NA	TGCAGCGTTCGGTCTAGGCTGAACACTGAAGCTTTCTTT	CSVRSRLNTEAFF
TRBD1	TRBV7-2	TRBJ1-4	NA	TGTGCCAGCTCCCCCCGGACAGGGTTTAATGAAAAACTGTTTTTT	CASSPRTGFNEKLFF
TRBD2	TRBV25-1	TRBJ2-5	NA	TGTGCCAGCGGCCGGGGGGGAGAGACCCAGTACTTC	CASGRGGETQYF
NA	TRBV11-2	TRBJ2-7	NA	TGTGCCAGCAGCCCCCCTTACGGTCGCGAGCAGTACTTC	CASSPPYGREQYF
NA	TRBV5-4	TRBJ2-7	NA	TGTGCCAGCAGCTTGATAGACGAGCAGTACTTC	CASSLIDEQYF
NA	TRBV13	TRBJ1-1	NA	TGTGCCAGCAGCCGGGGGGCAGGACGGCACACTGAAGCTTTCTTT	CASSRGAGRHTEAFF
TRBD1	TRBV4-3	TRBJ1-2	NA	TGCGCCAGCAGCCACGACAGGGGGATCTATGGCTACACCTTC	CASSHDRGIYGYTF
NA	TRBV29-1	TRBJ2-3	NA	TGCAGCGTAGGCCCCAGCGGGACAGATACGCAGTATTTT	CSVGPSGTDTQYF
TRBD2	TRBV7-2	TRBJ2-1	NA	TGTGCCAGCAGCTTACGAGCGGGAGCGGCAAATAATGAGCAGTTCTTC	CASSLRAGAANNEQFF
TRBD1	TRBV19	TRBJ1-2	NA	TGTGCCGCCCGGGACAGCTATGGCTACACCTTC	CAARDSYGYTF
NA	TRBV5-1	TRBJ2-6	few	TGCGCCAGCAGCTTGGATTCGGGCTCTGGGGCCAACGTCCTGACTTTC	CASSLDSGSGANVLTF
NA	TRBV5-1	TRBJ2-1	NA	TGCGCCAGCAGTCCGGGACTTAGGACAACAAATGAGCAGTTCTTC	CASSPGLRTTNEQFF
TRBD1	TRBV2	TRBJ1-4	NA	TGTGCCAGCAGATTAGAGTCCGGGACAGGGGATGAAAAACTGTTTTTT	CASRLESGTGDEKLFF
NA	TRBV27	TRBJ2-3	few	TGTGCCAGCAGCCCCAGGGGAGGACTAGTATCAGATACGCAGTATTTT	CASSPRGGLVSDTQYF
TRBD2	TRBV7-6	TRBJ2-1	once	TGTGCCAGCAGCCCGACGGGAGGGGGAGCCAATGAGCAGTTCTTC	CASSPTGGGANEQFF
TRBD2	TRBV11-3	TRBJ2-7	NA	TGTGCCAGCAGCCGGACTAGCGGGAGCTACGAGCAGTACTTC	CASSRTSGSYEQYF
NA	TRBV5-1	TRBJ2-3	NA	TGCGCCAGCAGCTTGACCCGACTACTCACAGATACGCAGTATTTT	CASSLTRLLTDTQYF
NA	TRBV21-1	TRBJ2-7	NA	TGTGCCAGCACCCCGACAGGCGGGAGGCATTGCGAGCAGTACTTC	CASTPTGGRHCEQYF
NA	TRBV9	TRBJ2-3	NA	TGTGCCAGCAGCCTAGCTAGCTTGGGGGATACGCAGTATTTT	CASSLASLGDTQYF
NA	TRBV6-2/TRBV6-3	TRBJ2-3	NA	TGTGCCAGCAGCGACGCGTCGGGGAGCGGTATAGATACGCAGTATTTT	CASSDASGSGIDTQYF
TRBD1	TRBV7-2	TRBJ2-7	once	TGTGCCAGCAGCTTAGCGGGATCTGGCAGGGGGCGTCTTAGGTCCTACGAGCAGTACTTC	CASSLAGSGRGRLRSYEQYF
TRBD2	TRBV18	TRBJ2-3	NA	TGTGCCAGCTCAGCCTTACTAGCGGGAACAGCAGATACGCAGTATTTT	CASSALLAGTADTQYF
NA	TRBV7-2	TRBJ2-5	few	TGTGCCAGCAGCCCCAACAGGATACTCCAGGAGACCCAGTACTTC	CASSPNRILQETQYF
NA	TRBV4-1	TRBJ1-2	NA	TGCGCCAGCAGCCAAGATGAAGGGGCAGGGGCCGCCTATGGCTACACCTTC	CASSQDEGAGAAYGYTF
TRBD2	TRBV7-7	TRBJ2-7	once	TGTGCTAGCAGCTTAGATCTAGCGGAGGCGGGGGAGCAGTACTTC	CASSLDLAEAGEQYF